Listed below are T cell receptor beta chains from one sample, sequenced in a study of T-cell reconstitution after alpha-beta-depleted transplantation in children. TCRdb passed the PCR reads through MiXCR, listing each CDR3 protein once. The sample includes some 310,000 distinct CDR3 sequences, more than 20% seen only once; the top ten take 10% to 11%. Sequencing was performed on PBMCs, mostly from graft donor cells, taken 180 days after TCRalphabeta/CD19-depleted stem cell transplant. Receptor source: a male patient between 5 and 17 years old who had a stem cell transplant for acute lymphoblastic leukemia, so the T cells may come from the graft donor. Both conserved end residues are part of each CDR3. Fields, in order: D gene, J gene, V gene, clone size, CDR3 protein, CDR3 DNA. D genes are given only for firm matches. For some rows the clone size is stated as once, few or many, or as a class when expanded; others skip it.

>TRBD2|TRBJ2-1|TRBV7-6|NA
CASSWTSPVLASYNEQFF
TGTGCCAGCAGTTGGACTAGCCCTGTATTGGCCTCCTACAATGAGCAGTTCTTC
>TRBD1|TRBJ2-4|TRBV10-3|NA
CAISDGTGRFKNIQYF
TGTGCCATCAGTGATGGGACAGGGCGCTTCAAAAACATTCAGTACTTC
>NA|TRBJ2-1|TRBV27|NA
CASSLGDVGEQFF
TGTGCCAGCAGTCTCGGCGACGTGGGAGAGCAGTTCTTC
>NA|TRBJ1-1|TRBV5-1|once
CASSWAPGLGMNTEAFF
TGCGCCAGCAGCTGGGCCCCCGGGTTAGGGATGAACACTGAAGCTTTCTTT
>NA|TRBJ1-1|TRBV12-3/TRBV12-4|many
CASSPRGGHLAFF
TGTGCCAGCAGCCCCCGGGGGGGGCATCTAGCTTTCTTT
>NA|TRBJ2-7|TRBV5-1|NA
CASSLLTGLVWEQYF
TGCGCCAGCAGCTTGCTTACAGGGCTAGTGTGGGAGCAGTACTTC
>NA|TRBJ2-2|TRBV5-1|NA
CASSLESTGELFF
TGCGCCAGCAGCTTGGAGTCCACCGGGGAGCTGTTTTTT
>NA|TRBJ2-3|TRBV12-3/TRBV12-4|few
CAGFASTDTQYF
TGTGCCGGTTTCGCTAGCACAGATACGCAGTATTTT
>NA|TRBJ1-1|TRBV20-1|NA
CSARGALNTEAFF
TGCAGTGCAAGGGGGGCCCTGAACACTGAAGCTTTCTTT
>NA|TRBJ2-6|TRBV21-1|NA
CASSKKGDRAPGANVLTF
TGTGCCAGCAGCAAAAAAGGGGACAGGGCTCCTGGGGCCAACGTCCTGACTTTC
>NA|TRBJ2-7|TRBV5-1|NA
CASSLDSGATWEQYF
TGCGCCAGCAGCTTGGATAGCGGAGCCACCTGGGAGCAGTACTTC
>NA|TRBJ2-2|TRBV7-2|NA
CASSLVGAQNTGELFF
TGTGCCAGCAGCTTAGTCGGGGCCCAGAACACCGGGGAGCTGTTTTTT
>NA|TRBJ1-4|TRBV5-5|NA
CASRTSPRTGNNEKLFF
TGTGCCAGCAGGACCTCGCCTAGGACGGGGAATAATGAAAAACTGTTTTTT
>TRBD1|TRBJ2-3|TRBV19|once
CASSRGQTGGTQYF
TGTGCCAGTAGTAGGGGACAGACCGGTGGTACGCAGTATTTT
>TRBD2|TRBJ2-5|TRBV2|few
CASRGTSGQETQYF
TGTGCCAGCAGGGGGACTAGCGGCCAAGAGACCCAGTACTTC
>NA|TRBJ2-1|TRBV6-2/TRBV6-3|NA
CASAWSYNEQFF
TGTGCCAGTGCCTGGTCCTACAATGAGCAGTTCTTC
>NA|TRBJ2-2|TRBV5-1|few
CASSFAGVAHPGELFF
TGCGCCAGCAGCTTTGCCGGGGTAGCCCACCCCGGGGAGCTGTTTTTT
>TRBD1|TRBJ1-1|TRBV12-3/TRBV12-4|NA
CASRRGGTGSEAFF
TGTGCCAGCAGACGAGGGGGGACAGGGTCTGAAGCTTTCTTT
>NA|TRBJ2-3|TRBV20-1|NA
CSARGGAGKTDTQYF
TGCAGTGCTAGAGGAGGGGCGGGAAAGACAGATACGCAGTATTTT
>TRBD1|TRBJ1-1|TRBV6-1|NA
CASSAGTGGRTEAFF
TGTGCCAGCAGCGCCGGGACAGGGGGACGGACTGAAGCTTTCTTT